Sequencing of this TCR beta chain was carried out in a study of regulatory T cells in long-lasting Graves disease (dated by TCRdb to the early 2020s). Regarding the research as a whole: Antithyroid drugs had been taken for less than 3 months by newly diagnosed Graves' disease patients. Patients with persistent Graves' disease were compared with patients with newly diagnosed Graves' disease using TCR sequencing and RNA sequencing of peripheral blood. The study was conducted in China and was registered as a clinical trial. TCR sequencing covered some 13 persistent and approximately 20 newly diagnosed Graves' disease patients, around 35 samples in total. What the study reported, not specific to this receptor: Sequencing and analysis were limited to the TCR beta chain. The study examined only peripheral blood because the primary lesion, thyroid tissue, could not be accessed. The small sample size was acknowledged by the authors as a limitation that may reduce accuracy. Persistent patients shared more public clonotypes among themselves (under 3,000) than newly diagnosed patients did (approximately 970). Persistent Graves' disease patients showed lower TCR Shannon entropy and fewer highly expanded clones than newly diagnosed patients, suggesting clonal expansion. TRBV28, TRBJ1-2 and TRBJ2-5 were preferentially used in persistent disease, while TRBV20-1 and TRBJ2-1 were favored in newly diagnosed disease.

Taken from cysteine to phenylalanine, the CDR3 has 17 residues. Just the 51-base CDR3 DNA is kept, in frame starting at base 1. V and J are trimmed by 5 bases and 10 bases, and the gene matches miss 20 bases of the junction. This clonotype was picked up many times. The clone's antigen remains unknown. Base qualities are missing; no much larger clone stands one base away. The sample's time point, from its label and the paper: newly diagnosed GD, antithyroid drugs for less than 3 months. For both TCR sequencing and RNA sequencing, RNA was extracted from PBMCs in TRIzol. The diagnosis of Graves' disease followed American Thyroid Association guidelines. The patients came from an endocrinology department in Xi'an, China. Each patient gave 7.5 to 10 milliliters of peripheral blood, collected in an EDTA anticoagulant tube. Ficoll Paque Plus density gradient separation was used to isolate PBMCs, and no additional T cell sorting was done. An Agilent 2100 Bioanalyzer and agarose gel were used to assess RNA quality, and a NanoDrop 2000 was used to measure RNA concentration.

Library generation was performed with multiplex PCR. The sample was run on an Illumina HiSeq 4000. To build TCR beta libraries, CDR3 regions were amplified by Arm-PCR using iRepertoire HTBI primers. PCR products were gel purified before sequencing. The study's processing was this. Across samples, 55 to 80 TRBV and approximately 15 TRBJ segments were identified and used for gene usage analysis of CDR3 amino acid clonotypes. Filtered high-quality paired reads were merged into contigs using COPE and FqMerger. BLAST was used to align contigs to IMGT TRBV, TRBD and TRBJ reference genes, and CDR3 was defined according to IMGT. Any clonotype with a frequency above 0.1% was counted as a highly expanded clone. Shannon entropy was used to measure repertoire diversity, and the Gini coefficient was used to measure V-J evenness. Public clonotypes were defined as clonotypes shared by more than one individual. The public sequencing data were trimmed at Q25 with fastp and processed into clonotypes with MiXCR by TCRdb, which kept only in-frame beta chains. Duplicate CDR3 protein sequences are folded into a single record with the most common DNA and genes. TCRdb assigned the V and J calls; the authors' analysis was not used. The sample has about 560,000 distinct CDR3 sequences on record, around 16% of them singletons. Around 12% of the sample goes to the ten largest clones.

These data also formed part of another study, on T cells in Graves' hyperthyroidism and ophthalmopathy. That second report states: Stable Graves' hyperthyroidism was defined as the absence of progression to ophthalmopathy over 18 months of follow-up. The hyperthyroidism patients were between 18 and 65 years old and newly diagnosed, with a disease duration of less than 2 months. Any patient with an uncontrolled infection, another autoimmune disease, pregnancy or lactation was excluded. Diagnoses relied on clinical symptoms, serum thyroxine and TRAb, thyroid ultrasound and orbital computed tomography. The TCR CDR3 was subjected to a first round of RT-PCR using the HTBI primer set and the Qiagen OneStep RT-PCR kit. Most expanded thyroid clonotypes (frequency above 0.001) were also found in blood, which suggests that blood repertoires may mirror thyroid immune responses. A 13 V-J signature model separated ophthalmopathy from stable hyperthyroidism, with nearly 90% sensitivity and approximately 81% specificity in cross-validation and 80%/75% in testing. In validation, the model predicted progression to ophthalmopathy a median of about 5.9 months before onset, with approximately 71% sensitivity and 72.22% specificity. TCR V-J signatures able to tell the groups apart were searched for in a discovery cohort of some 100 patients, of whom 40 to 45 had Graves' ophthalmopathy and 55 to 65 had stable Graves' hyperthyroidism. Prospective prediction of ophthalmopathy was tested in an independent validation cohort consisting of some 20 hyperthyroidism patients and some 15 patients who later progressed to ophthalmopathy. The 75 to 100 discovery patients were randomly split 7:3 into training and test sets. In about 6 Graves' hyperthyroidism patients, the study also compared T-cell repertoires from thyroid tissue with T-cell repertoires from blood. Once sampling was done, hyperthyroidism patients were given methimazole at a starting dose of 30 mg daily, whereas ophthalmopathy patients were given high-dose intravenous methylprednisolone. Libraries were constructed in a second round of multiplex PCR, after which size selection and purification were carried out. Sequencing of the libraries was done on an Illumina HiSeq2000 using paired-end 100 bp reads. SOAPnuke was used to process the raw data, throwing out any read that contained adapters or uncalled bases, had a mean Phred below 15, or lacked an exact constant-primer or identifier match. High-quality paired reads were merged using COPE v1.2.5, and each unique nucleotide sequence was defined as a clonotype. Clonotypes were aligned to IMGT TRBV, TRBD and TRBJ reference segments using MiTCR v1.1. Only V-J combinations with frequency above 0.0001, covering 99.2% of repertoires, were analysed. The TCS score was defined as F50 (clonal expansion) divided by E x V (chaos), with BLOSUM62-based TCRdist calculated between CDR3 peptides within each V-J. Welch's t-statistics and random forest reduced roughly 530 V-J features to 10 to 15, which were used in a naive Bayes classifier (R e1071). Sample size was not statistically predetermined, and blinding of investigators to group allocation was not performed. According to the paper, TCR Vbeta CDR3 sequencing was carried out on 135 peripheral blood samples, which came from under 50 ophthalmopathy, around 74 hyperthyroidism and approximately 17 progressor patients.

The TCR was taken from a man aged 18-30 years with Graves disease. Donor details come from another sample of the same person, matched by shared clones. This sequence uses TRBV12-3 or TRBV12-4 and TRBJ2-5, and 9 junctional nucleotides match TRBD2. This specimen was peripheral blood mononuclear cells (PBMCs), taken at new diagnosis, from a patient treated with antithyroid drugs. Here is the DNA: TGTGCCAGCAGTCGCGACCAACTAGCGGGCCGCGAGGTGGACCAGTACTTC. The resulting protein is CASSRDQLAGREVDQYF.